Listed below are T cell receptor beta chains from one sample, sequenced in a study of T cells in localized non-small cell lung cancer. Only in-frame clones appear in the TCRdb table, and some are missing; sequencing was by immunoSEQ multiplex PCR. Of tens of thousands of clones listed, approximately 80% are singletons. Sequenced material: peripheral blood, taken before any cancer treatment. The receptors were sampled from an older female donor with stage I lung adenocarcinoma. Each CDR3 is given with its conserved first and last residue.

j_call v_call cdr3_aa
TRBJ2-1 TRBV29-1 CSALGLAGGGEQFF
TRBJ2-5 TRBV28 CASSYPFQETQYF
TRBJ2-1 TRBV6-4 CASSDSGLQTNEQFF
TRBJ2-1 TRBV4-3 CASSQDLGSDNEQFF
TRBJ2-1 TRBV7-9 CASSLILAGVDEQFF
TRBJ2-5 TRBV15 CATSSSLRLGETQYF
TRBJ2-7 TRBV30 CAWSVREQGYRYF
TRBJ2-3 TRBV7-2 CASSRLTTSTDTQYF
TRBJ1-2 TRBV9 CASSVKGQGSAGTF
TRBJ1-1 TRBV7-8 CASRTQGGNTEAFF
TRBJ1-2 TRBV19 CASSMLRGLYGYTF
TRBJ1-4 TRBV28 CASRPTGSPQSTNEKLFF
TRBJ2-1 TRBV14 CASSQQRGSYNEQFF
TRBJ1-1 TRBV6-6 CASSYSDPSGTEAFF
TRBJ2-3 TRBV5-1 CASSLAGRQGYALDTQYF
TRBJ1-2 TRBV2 CASSEVSGIYGYTF
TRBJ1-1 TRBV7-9 CASSLAPAEAFF
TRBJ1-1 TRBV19 CASSISRGVPEAFF
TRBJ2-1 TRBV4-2 CASSQTRGSGSSYNKQFF
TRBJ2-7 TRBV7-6 CASSETGTGIYEQYF
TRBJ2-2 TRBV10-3 CAISNRGTNTGELFF
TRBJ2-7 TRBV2 CASSEYSGQLAYEQYF
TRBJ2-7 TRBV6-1 CASSLLRDSYEQYF
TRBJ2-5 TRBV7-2 CASSPMGQGLGETQYF
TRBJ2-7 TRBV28 CASSFQNYEQYF
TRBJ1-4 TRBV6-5 CASKRTASNEKLFF
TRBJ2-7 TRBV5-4 CASSLITGPSEQYF
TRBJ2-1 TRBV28 CASNPTGTGNEQFF
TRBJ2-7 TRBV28 CASSTPGTSYEQYF
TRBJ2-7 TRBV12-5 CASGPPVISSYEQYF
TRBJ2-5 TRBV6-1 CASRRRGPQETQYF